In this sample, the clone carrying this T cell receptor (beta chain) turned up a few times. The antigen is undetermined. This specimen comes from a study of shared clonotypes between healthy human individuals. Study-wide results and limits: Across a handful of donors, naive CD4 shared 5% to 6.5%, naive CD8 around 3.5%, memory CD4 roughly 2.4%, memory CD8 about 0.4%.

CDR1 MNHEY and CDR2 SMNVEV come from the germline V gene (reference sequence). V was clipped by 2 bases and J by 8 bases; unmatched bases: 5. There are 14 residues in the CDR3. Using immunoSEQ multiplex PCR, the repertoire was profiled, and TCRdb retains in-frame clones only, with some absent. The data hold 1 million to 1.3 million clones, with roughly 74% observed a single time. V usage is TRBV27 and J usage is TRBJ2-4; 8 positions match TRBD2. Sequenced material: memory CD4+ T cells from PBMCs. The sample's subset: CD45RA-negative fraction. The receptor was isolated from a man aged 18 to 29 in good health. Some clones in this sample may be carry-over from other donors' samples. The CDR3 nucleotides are TGTGCCAGCAGTTTACAAGAGACTAGCGACATTCAGTACTTC. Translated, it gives CASSLQETSDIQYF.